The 9 T cell receptor beta chains below all came from one sample that was sequenced in a study of blood T cell repertoires in COVID-19. Sequenced by immunoSEQ multiplex PCR; TCRdb stores in-frame clones only, minus some. Of roughly 200,000 clones listed, around 80% are singletons. Material: peripheral blood. The receptor set was obtained from a middle-aged woman with COVID-19, enrolled during active disease.

The chain combines TRBV7-9 with TRBJ1-3; D may be TRBD1 (5 bases). CDR1 is SEHNR, CDR2 FQNEAQ, per germline (reference sequence). This CDR3 has 14 amino acids. Trimming pared 3 bases from V and 5 bases from J, leaving 11 bases between. CDR3 sequence (DNA): TGTGCCAGCAGCTTCAGGGAAAACCGAAACACCATATATTTT. It is translated as CASSFRENRNTIYF.

J is TRBJ2-7 and V is TRBV5-1; TRBD1 aligns across 7 bases. Germline trimming cut 0 bases from V and 2 bases from J; bases unmatched to any gene: 5. Germline CDR1 SGHRS, CDR2 YFSETQ. This CDR3 spans 15 amino acids. The CDR3 sequence: CASSLGGTAAYEQYF. The CDR3 region has the DNA TGCGCCAGCAGCTTGGGTGGGACAGCCGCCTACGAGCAGTACTTC. Combining the CDR3 with reference TRBV5-1 and TRBJ2-7 gives the whole variable domain KAGVTQTPRYLIKTRGQQVTLSCSPISGHRSVSWYQQTPGQGLQFLFEYFSETQRNKGNFPGRFSGRQFSNSRSEMNVSTLELGDSALYLCASSLGGTAAYEQYFGPGTRLTVT.

The rearrangement links TRBV9 to TRBJ1-1; 8 bases are shared with TRBD1. The germline gives CDR1 SGDLS, CDR2 YYNGEE. The CDR3 runs 16 residues. V trimming: 0 bases; J trimming: 2 bases; junction bases outside the gene matches: 6. The CDR3 DNA sequence: TGTGCCAGCAGCGTAGTACCAGGGGGCCCTAACACTGAAGCTTTCTTT. Amino acid sequence: CASSVVPGGPNTEAFF.

The chain joins TRBV9 to TRBJ1-1; 8 nucleotides align to TRBD1. CDR1 SGDLS and CDR2 YYNGEE come from the germline V gene. CDR3 length equals 12 residues. V lost 3 bases and J lost 8; bases outside the gene matches: 3. CDR3 coding DNA: TGTGCCAGCAGCGGGACAGGGCCAGAAGCTTTCTTT. Amino acids: CASSGTGPEAFF.

The chain carries TRBV7-8 and TRBJ1-1, with 7 bases matching TRBD1. Germline assignment: CDR1 SGHVS and CDR2 FQNEAQ. Unmatched junction bases numbered 9, after V lost 5 bases and J lost 9 bases. The CDR3 covers 13 residues. The CDR3 bases are TGTGCCAGCAGCGCCGCCGACAGGGCTAAAGCTTTCTTT. Its translation: CASSAADRAKAFF.

The chain carries TRBV7-7 and TRBJ2-2; TRBD1 matches at 7 bases. The CDR3 runs 16 residues. The V gene's germline CDR1 is SSHAT and CDR2 FNYEAQ (reference sequence). J was trimmed by 6 bases and V by 5 bases; bases with no gene match: 12. The CDR3 coding sequence is TGTGCCAGCAGCCCCTTACGGGACAGATCCTCCGGGGAGCTGTTTTTT. It translates to CASSPLRDRSSGELFF. Together with reference TRBV7-7 and TRBJ2-2, the CDR3 gives the full variable domain: GAGVSQSPRYKVTKRGQDVTLRCDPISSHATLYWYQQALGQGPEFLTYFNYEAQPDKSGLPSDRFSAERPEGSISTLTIQRTEQRDSAMYRCASSPLRDRSSGELFFGEGSRLTVL.

This chain links TRBV5-6 with TRBJ2-1, with 9 bases matching TRBD1. The CDR3 spans 15 residues. V lost 4 bases and J lost 6; bases outside the gene matches: 8. Germline CDR1 is SGHDT and CDR2 is YYEEEE. CDR3 sequence: CASSADRGHVNEQFF. CDR3 DNA sequence: TGTGCCAGCAGCGCGGACAGGGGTCATGTCAATGAGCAGTTCTTC.

The gene calls are TRBV19 and TRBJ1-5; the D gene is possibly TRBD1 (5 bases). The germline V and J ends were trimmed by 1 base and 4 bases, with 14 bases remaining between them. The CDR3 extends over 16 amino acids. Germline loops: CDR1 LNHDA, CDR2 SQIVND (reference sequence). CDR3 DNA sequence: TGTGCCAGTAGTATAGTACAGGTAATCTCGAATCAGCCCCAGCATTTT. It translates to CASSIVQVISNQPQHF.

The chain links TRBV27 to TRBJ2-1; no firm D call. Trimming pared 2 bases from V and 4 bases from J, leaving 6 bases between. Germline V gene data show CDR1 as MNHEY and CDR2 as SMNVEV (reference sequence). The CDR3 runs to 13 residues. The CDR3 reads CASSLVLYNEQFF. CDR3 DNA sequence: TGTGCCAGCAGTTTAGTCCTTTACAATGAGCAGTTCTTC.